This T cell receptor (beta chain) is from a study of blood T cell repertoires in COVID-19. Study in general: The analysed material was cDNA or gDNA that came from T cells, B-cell-depleted T cells, or PBMCs.

TCRdb keeps only in-frame clones here, not all; method: immunoSEQ multiplex PCR. The sample has some 700,000 clones, 80% to 90% seen once. The V end lost 0 bases, the J end lost 2 bases, and 9 bases lay between the germline ends. The CDR3 is 15 residues long. Germline V lookup: CDR1 SGHDT, CDR2 YYEEEE. Sequenced: peripheral blood. This TCR derives from a woman younger than 30 with acute or convalescent COVID-19. The genes are TRBV5-6 and TRBJ1-3, with D unresolved. The CDR3 coding sequence is TGTGCCAGCAGCTTGGGGGCCTTCACTGGAAACACCATATATTTT. Translating it yields CASSLGAFTGNTIYF. Based on the CDR3 plus reference TRBV5-6 and TRBJ1-3, the full variable domain is DAGVTQSPTHLIKTRGQQVTLRCSPKSGHDTVSWYQQALGQGPQFIFQYYEEEERQRGNFPDRFSGHQFPNYSSELNVNALLLGDSALYLCASSLGAFTGNTIYFGEGSWLTVV.